This is a list of T cell receptor beta chains from one sample in a study of blood T cell repertoires in COVID-19. Generated by immunoSEQ multiplex PCR, the TCRdb table keeps only in-frame clones and is missing some. In the table there are 360,000 or so clones, around nine tenths of which are singletons. The sample consisted of peripheral blood. These receptors were collected from a woman aged 60-75 years with COVID-19, enrolled during active disease. The CDR3 runs from the conserved cysteine through the conserved F or W. The D gene is left open where the match is weak. Only part of the rows carry a size: once, few, many, or a class if the clone is expanded.

>TRBJ2-7|.|.|TRBV7-9
CASSLSGNSYEQYF
TGTGCCAGCAGCTTGTCTGGCAATTCCTACGAGCAGTACTTC
>TRBJ1-1|once|TRBD1|TRBV7-9
CASSFHGQGNTEAFF
TGTGCCAGCAGCTTCCACGGACAGGGTAACACTGAAGCTTTCTTT
>TRBJ2-1|.|.|TRBV11-2
CASSLDRGISEQFF
TGTGCCAGCAGCTTAGATCGAGGGATTTCTGAGCAGTTCTTC
>TRBJ1-6|.|.|TRBV15
CATSRDPDSSPLHF
TGTGCCACCAGCAGAGACCCCGACAGTTCACCCCTCCACTTT
>TRBJ1-1|.|.|TRBV5-4
CASSLAGHKNTEAFF
TGTGCCAGCAGCTTGGCCGGACACAAGAACACTGAAGCTTTCTTT
>TRBJ1-2|.|TRBD1|TRBV29-1
CSVEGVHRGNYGYTF
TGCAGCGTTGAGGGAGTTCACAGGGGAAACTATGGCTACACCTTC
>TRBJ1-1|.|.|TRBV7-6
CASSTQRYTEAFF
TGTGCCAGCAGCACTCAGCGGTACACTGAAGCTTTCTTT
>TRBJ2-3|.|TRBD1|TRBV5-1
CASSLRTGSMYTQYF
TGCGCCAGCAGCCTCCGGACAGGGAGTATGTATACGCAGTATTTT
>TRBJ2-7|.|.|TRBV7-9
CASSPNTSPDPYEQYF
TGTGCCAGCAGCCCGAACACTAGTCCTGATCCCTACGAGCAGTACTTC
>TRBJ2-7|.|.|TRBV18
CASSRGPSSVSYEQYF
TGTGCCAGCTCACGCGGGCCATCCTCGGTGTCCTACGAGCAGTACTTC
>TRBJ1-2|.|.|TRBV10-3
CAISESAGREYGYTF
TGTGCCATCAGTGAGTCTGCGGGGCGGGAATATGGCTACACCTTC
>TRBJ2-2|.|TRBD1|TRBV7-2
CASSFQGAGGELFF
TGTGCCAGCAGCTTTCAGGGGGCGGGCGGGGAGCTGTTTTTT
>TRBJ1-2|.|.|TRBV21-1
CASSNPPGLKNYGYTF
TGTGCCAGCAGCAATCCACCTGGGCTAAAAAACTATGGCTACACCTTC
>TRBJ2-2|.|TRBD1|TRBV5-4
CASSPGTGVDGELFF
TGTGCCAGCAGCCCGGGGACAGGGGTCGACGGGGAGCTGTTTTTT
>TRBJ1-6|once|TRBD1|TRBV5-1
CASSSGQGDSPLHF
TGCGCCAGCAGTTCCGGACAGGGGGATTCACCCCTCCACTTT
>TRBJ1-2|.|.|TRBV18
CASSPPIGTARGGYTF
TGTGCCAGCTCACCACCGATCGGGACGGCGAGGGGGGGCTACACCTTC
>TRBJ2-3|.|.|TRBV27
CAAAPNTDTQYF
TGTGCCGCGGCCCCGAACACAGATACGCAGTATTTT
>TRBJ1-3|once|.|TRBV4-2
CASSQEQGGNTIYF
TGTGCCAGCAGCCAAGAGCAGGGAGGAAACACCATATATTTT
>TRBJ2-1|few|TRBD2|TRBV7-3
CASRPTSGRYNEQFF
TGTGCCAGCAGACCTACTAGCGGGAGATACAATGAGCAGTTCTTC
>TRBJ1-2|.|.|TRBV28
CASSSTGLTYNYGYTF
TGTGCCAGCAGTTCCACGGGACTGACGTATAACTATGGCTACACCTTC
>TRBJ1-1|.|TRBD1|TRBV28
CASVLQGALGTEAFF
TGTGCCAGCGTATTACAGGGGGCTTTAGGGACTGAAGCTTTCTTT